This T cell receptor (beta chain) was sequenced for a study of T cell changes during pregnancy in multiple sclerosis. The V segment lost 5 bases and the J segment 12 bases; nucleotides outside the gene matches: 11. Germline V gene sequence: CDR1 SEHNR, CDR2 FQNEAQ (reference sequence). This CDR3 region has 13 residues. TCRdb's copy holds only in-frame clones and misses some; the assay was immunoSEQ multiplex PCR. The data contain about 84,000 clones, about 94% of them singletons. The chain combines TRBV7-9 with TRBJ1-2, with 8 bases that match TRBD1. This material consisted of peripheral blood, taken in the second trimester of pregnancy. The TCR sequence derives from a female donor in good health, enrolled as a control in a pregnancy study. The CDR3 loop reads CASSPVTGEPDTF. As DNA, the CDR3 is TGTGCCAGCAGCCCCGTGACAGGGGAACCGGACACCTTC. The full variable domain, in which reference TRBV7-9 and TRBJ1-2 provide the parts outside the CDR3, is DTGVSQNPRHKITKRGQNVTFRCDPISEHNRLYWYRQTLGQGPEFLTYFQNEAQLEKSRLLSDRFSAERPKGSFSTLEIQRTEQGDSAMYLCASSPVTGEPDTFGSGTRLTVV.